This TCR beta chain was captured in a study of CD8 T cells in Susac syndrome. Germline V gene data show CDR1 as MNHNS and CDR2 as SASEGT. This CDR3 is built from 15 residues. J gave up 6 bases and V 4 bases, and 9 bases lay outside the gene matches. It was with random hexamers that about 0.45 to 1 ug RNA was reverse transcribed. TCRdb fed the immunoSEQ multiplex PCR reads into MiXCR, producing one record per CDR3 protein. The table has 250,000 to 300,000 distinct CDR3 sequences, around 85% seen once. The gene calls are TRBV6-1 and TRBJ2-1; TRBD1 matches at 7 bases. Sequenced input: CD8+ T cells from PBMCs. This sequence was found in a human donor with multiple sclerosis. CDR3 bases: TGTGCCAGCAGTGGATACTTGACAGGGACCAATGAGCAGTTCTTC. Amino acid sequence: CASSGYLTGTNEQFF.